The rows below give T cell receptor beta chains drawn from one sample of a study of CXCR3-negative and CXCR3-positive naive CD8 T cells. TCRdb re-called the 5' RACE reads and gives one entry per CDR3 protein, without DNA. This listing includes under 90,000 distinct CDR3 sequences. The sequenced material came from naive CXCR3+ CD8+ T cells from blood. The receptors were sampled from a human donor in good health. Some clones in this sample may be carry-over from other donors' samples. Each CDR3 is given with its conserved first and last residue.

v_call	j_call	cdr3_aa
TRBV20-1	TRBJ2-1	CSARGQGEVAEQFF
TRBV6-5	TRBJ1-4	CASSYSPQSRANEKLFF
TRBV5-1	TRBJ1-1	CASSRSPTGEPNTEAFF
TRBV2	TRBJ1-6	CASLRGVGQGRFGNSPLHF
TRBV7-8	TRBJ2-5	CASSLGSGSGSFKETQYF
TRBV12-3/TRBV12-4	TRBJ1-2	CASSLDAGGHNYGYTF
TRBV7-6	TRBJ2-6	CASSLAEGSGANVLTF
TRBV6-5	TRBJ2-2	CASSLGQANTGELVF
TRBV20-1	TRBJ2-7	CSATPWTGIAYEQYF
TRBV9	TRBJ2-3	CASSEHTDTQYF
TRBV2	TRBJ2-1	CASSGAGYNEQFF
TRBV7-9	TRBJ2-3	CASRSGTDTQYF
TRBV29-1	TRBJ2-3	CSVVLSTGLGPDTQYF
TRBV28	TRBJ2-7	CASTLAGSSYEQYF
TRBV7-8	TRBJ1-1	CASSLLSEAFF
TRBV7-3	TRBJ2-1	CASSTRPYNEQFF
TRBV4-1	TRBJ2-7	CASSNGQGALYEQYF
TRBV28	TRBJ2-5	CASSRGKTETQYF
TRBV6-5	TRBJ2-5	CASSPGRRAETQYF
TRBV20-1	TRBJ2-7	CSATQRDGSYEQYF
TRBV2	TRBJ1-6	CASSEAQDLHF
TRBV5-5	TRBJ1-2	CASSSGTSYGYTF
TRBV9	TRBJ2-3	CASSGSSSGWGDTQYF
TRBV12-3/TRBV12-4	TRBJ1-5	CASSVQGSNQPQHF
TRBV29-1	TRBJ2-7	CSVEDRNYEQYF
TRBV10-1	TRBJ2-7	CASSGGQKGHPHSEQYF
TRBV29-1	TRBJ1-3	CSIVSLISGNTIYF
TRBV12-3/TRBV12-4	TRBJ2-1	CASTGGGSSYNEQFF
TRBV28	TRBJ2-1	CASSPTGAKYNEQFF
TRBV12-3/TRBV12-4	TRBJ2-5	CASSPGGLVGETQYF
TRBV6-2/TRBV6-3	TRBJ2-1	CASSARTVANNEQFF
TRBV5-1	TRBJ1-1	CASSSPGEPEAFF
TRBV7-2	TRBJ2-1	CASSLPGGQSFYNEQFF
TRBV25-1	TRBJ2-5	CASSDTDIQETQYF
TRBV28	TRBJ2-7	CASTWDDSYEQYF
TRBV29-1	TRBJ2-5	CSVEGLHDRERETQYF
TRBV7-6	TRBJ2-3	CASSSTSGRNLDTQYF
TRBV28	TRBJ2-1	CASNDPDIYNEQFF
TRBV27	TRBJ2-3	CTTSPSTDTQYF
TRBV29-1	TRBJ2-2	CSASEGASGELFF
TRBV20-1	TRBJ1-5	CSAHESGHVEPQHF
TRBV15	TRBJ1-2	CATSREAGMTPNFYGYTF
TRBV6-6	TRBJ1-1	CASGYSPGQLISNTEAFF
TRBV12-3/TRBV12-4	TRBJ1-5	CASSWTGGLQPQHF